The source of this T cell receptor (beta chain) is a study of blood T cell repertoires in COVID-19. For the study at large: Sources were T cells, B-cell-depleted T cells, or PBMCs; the material itself was cDNA or gDNA.

V was shortened by 0 bases and J by 2 bases, with 10 bases between the two germline ends. This CDR3 has 15 residues. Germline CDR1 is SGHNT and CDR2 is YYREEE (reference sequence). Authors' data handling: Using reference gene primer amplification, nucleated cell counts were estimated. The data were produced by immunoSEQ multiplex PCR, yet TCRdb's version contains in-frame clones alone and is incomplete. V, J and clone size reflect that table, while D and trimming were determined from the DNA. The profile covers around 140,000 clones, with approximately 90% appearing a single time and more than 2% taken by the ten largest.

Sequencing was performed on peripheral blood. This rearrangement joins TRBV5-4 to TRBJ2-3, with a possible D match to TRBD2 (5 bases). The TCR was taken from a man aged 70 or older with active COVID-19. The DNA of the CDR3 is TGTGCCAGCAGCTTGGCCGTCGGGGACACAGATACGCAGTATTTT. Residues: CASSLAVGDTDTQYF.